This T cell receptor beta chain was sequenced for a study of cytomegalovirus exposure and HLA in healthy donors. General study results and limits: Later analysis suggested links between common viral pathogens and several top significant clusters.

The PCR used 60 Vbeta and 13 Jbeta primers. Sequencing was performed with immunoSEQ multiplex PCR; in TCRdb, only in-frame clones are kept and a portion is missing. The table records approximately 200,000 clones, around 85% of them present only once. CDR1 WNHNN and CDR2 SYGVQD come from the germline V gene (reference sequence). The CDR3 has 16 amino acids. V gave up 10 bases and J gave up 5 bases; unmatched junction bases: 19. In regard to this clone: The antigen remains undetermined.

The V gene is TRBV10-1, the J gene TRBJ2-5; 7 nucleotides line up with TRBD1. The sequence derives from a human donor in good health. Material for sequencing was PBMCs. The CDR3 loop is CATPEPMGQTRETQYF. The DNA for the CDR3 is TGCGCCACCCCGGAACCGATGGGACAGACGAGGGAGACCCAGTACTTC.